The 32 T cell receptor beta chains given below trace back to one sample, sequenced in a study of CD8 T cells in ankylosing spondylitis. Each CDR3 protein gets one entry after TCRdb re-called the 5' RACE reads with MiXCR. This sample has more than 150,000 distinct CDR3 sequences; 10% to 15% occur once, and the top ten carry roughly 9.6%. The sequenced material came from blood, either unsorted or a sorted T cell fraction (not recorded which). These receptors originate from a female donor with ankylosing spondylitis or in good health (not recorded which).

The CDR3 DNA sequence: TGCGCCAGCAGTCAAAAAAGCAGCCATAATGAAAAACTGTTTTTT. The encoded protein is CASSQKSSHNEKLFF. The rearrangement joins TRBV23-1 to TRBJ1-4; D uncertain. TRBV23-1 falls under the ORF class, with uncertain function. The CDR3 is 15 residues long. V gave up 2 bases and J gave up 4 bases, with 11 bases separating them.

This clonotype occurred many times. The rearrangement uses TRBV29-1 and TRBJ1-4, with TRBD1 identical over 7 bases. The length of the CDR3 is 15 residues. Germline V gene data show CDR1 as SQVTM and CDR2 as ANQGSEA. J gave up 8 bases and V 6 bases, and 15 bases lay outside the gene matches. The CDR3 sequence is CSVLAPGPTGEKLFF. CDR3 nucleotides: TGCAGCGTCTTAGCTCCGGGACCGACAGGGGAAAAACTGTTTTTT.

The chain's CDR3 is CASSPRGGEYNEQFF. The CDR3, as DNA: TGTGCCAGCAGCCCAAGGGGGGGAGAGTACAATGAGCAGTTCTTC. The rearrangement joins TRBV11-2 to TRBJ2-1; perhaps TRBD2 as D (7 bases). The CDR3 loop spans 15 amino acids. Trimming removed 5 bases from V and 4 bases from J, with 15 bases in between. CDR1 and CDR2 (germline): SGHAT, FQNNGV.

CDR3 DNA: TGCGCCAGCAGCTCGGGACTAGCGGGAGTCGATACGCAGTATTTT. This translates into CASSSGLAGVDTQYF. The chain carries TRBV5-1 and TRBJ2-3; 14 bases map to TRBD2. This CDR3 is 15 amino acids long. V was pared by 3 bases and J by 6 bases, with 3 bases of the junction left unmatched. The germline gives CDR1 SGHRS, CDR2 YFSETQ.

This clonotype was seen ten or more times. The V and J genes are TRBV7-2 and TRBJ2-1; TRBD2 matches 13 bases. The CDR3 has 18 residues. In germline, CDR1 is SGHTA, CDR2 FQGNSA. Trimming at V came to 3 bases and at J to 4 bases, leaving 9 bases not matched to a gene. The DNA for the CDR3 is TGTGCCAGCAGCTTGCGCCCAGAGGGACTAGCGGGATACAATGAGCAGTTCTTC. Translating it yields CASSLRPEGLAGYNEQFF.

The chain carries TRBV19 and TRBJ2-7; 9 bases fit TRBD1. The CDR3 spans 15 residues. Germline lookup yields CDR1 LNHDA and CDR2 SQIVND (reference sequence). J lost 3 bases, V lost 5 bases, and 8 bases had no gene match. The CDR3 DNA reads TGTGCCAGTAGTGGTTTCGGGACAGGGATCTACGAGCAGTACTTC. Its protein is CASSGFGTGIYEQYF.

V usage is TRBV29-1 and J usage is TRBJ2-7; 7 positions match TRBD1. The germline gives CDR1 SQVTM, CDR2 ANQGSEA. J gave up 0 bases and V 2 bases, and 7 bases lay outside the gene matches. The CDR3 contains 15 residues. The CDR3 DNA sequence: TGCAGCGTTGAAACTCTGGGACAGCTCTCCTACGAGCAGTACTTC. It specifies CSVETLGQLSYEQYF.

This clonotype was counted many times. The V call is TRBV6-1, the J call TRBJ2-7, with 7 bases lining up with TRBD1. The CDR3 is 15 amino acids. Looked up from germline, CDR1 is MNHNS and CDR2 is SASEGT. V lost 4 bases to trimming and J lost 3 bases; unmatched junction nucleotides: 9. This CDR3 reads CASSARDSTSYEQYF. CDR3 DNA sequence: TGTGCCAGCAGTGCCAGGGACAGCACCAGCTACGAGCAGTACTTC.

The sample holds a few counts of this clonotype. J is TRBJ2-3 and V is TRBV20-1; maybe TRBD1 (6 bases). V lost 2 bases and J 4 bases, leaving 10 bases between the germline ends. The CDR3 extends over 13 amino acids. Germline lookup yields CDR1 DFQATT and CDR2 SNEGSKA (reference sequence). CDR3 amino acids: CSARYRVADTQYF. The CDR3 bases are TGCAGTGCTAGATACAGGGTTGCAGATACGCAGTATTTT.

At least ten counts were recorded for this clonotype. The V gene is TRBV24-1, the J gene TRBJ2-3; possibly TRBD1 for D (7 bases). V was pared by 9 bases and J by 3 bases, with 12 bases between. The germline gives CDR1 KGHDR, CDR2 SFDVKD. This CDR3 has 13 amino acids. This chain's CDR3 is CATGGTETDTQYF. DNA for the CDR3: TGTGCCACCGGGGGGACAGAGACAGATACGCAGTATTTT.

This clonotype was counted at least ten times. The chain couples TRBV7-8 to TRBJ2-1; D uncertain. The germline gives CDR1 SGHVS, CDR2 FQNEAQ. Trimming cost V 0 bases and J 15 bases, with 15 bases left between them. This CDR3 region has 13 residues. This CDR3 reads CASSLAAGDRWFF. DNA of the CDR3: TGTGCCAGCAGCTTAGCGGCAGGAGATCGGTGGTTCTTC. The full variable domain, its missing parts supplied by reference TRBV7-8 and TRBJ2-1, is GAGVSQSPRYKVAKRGQDVALRCDPISGHVSLFWYQQALGQGPEFLTYFQNEAQLDKSGLPSDRFFAERPEGSVSTLKIQRTQQEDSAVYLCASSLAAGDRWFFGPGTRLTVL.

This clonotype was observed once. This may arise from a read error, as a much more abundant clone is one base away. The chain recombines TRBV9 with TRBJ1-4; D gene uncertain. Germline CDR1 reads SGDLS; CDR2 reads YYNGEE. The CDR3 consists of 12 residues. The ends were cut back, 4 bases at V and 9 bases at J, with 10 bases in the middle. The DNA for the CDR3 is TGTGCCAGCAGCTTCGCGGGGAAAAAACTGTTTTTT. Its protein is CASSFAGKKLFF.

The CDR3 DNA sequence: TGTGCCACCCTAAGGGACGGCTCCGGCGATGAGCAGTTCTTC. As protein: CATLRDGSGDEQFF. The V and J genes are TRBV6-1 and TRBJ2-1, with D possibly called TRBD1 or TRBD2 (5 bases each). CDR1 is MNHNS, CDR2 SASEGT, per germline. Between the trimmed V and J ends, which lost 10 bases and 8 bases, there was a span of 21 bases. This CDR3 comprises 14 residues.

This clonotype was observed at least ten times. The genes are TRBV20-1 and TRBJ2-3; TRBD2 aligns across 7 bases. This CDR3 region has 14 residues. The germline gives CDR1 DFQATT, CDR2 SNEGSKA (reference sequence). Trimming cost V 0 bases and J 4 bases; bases outside gene matches: 4. CDR3 region: CSAREGSGADTQYF. The CDR3 DNA sequence: TGCAGTGCTAGAGAGGGCAGCGGGGCAGATACGCAGTATTTT.

This clonotype showed up just a few times. This chain links TRBV5-1 with TRBJ2-3, with 9 bases matching TRBD2. With V trimmed by 3 bases and J by 1 base, 3 bases remained unmatched. CDR3 length equals 15 residues. The germline V gene encodes CDR1 SGHRS and CDR2 YFSETQ. CDR3 DNA sequence: TGCGCCAGCAGCTCCTTAGCGGGGGGCACAGATACGCAGTATTTT. Its protein is CASSSLAGGTDTQYF. The full variable domain, in which reference TRBV5-1 and TRBJ2-3 provide the parts outside the CDR3, is KAGVTQTPRYLIKTRGQQVTLSCSPISGHRSVSWYQQTPGQGLQFLFEYFSETQRNKGNFPGRFSGRQFSNSRSEMNVSTLELGDSALYLCASSSLAGGTDTQYFGPGTRLTVL.

This clonotype was detected ten times or more. The V and J genes are TRBV15 and TRBJ2-1; tentatively, D is TRBD1 (6 bases). The CDR3 loop spans 16 amino acids. Trimming left V 1 base short and J 4 bases short, with 14 bases between. Germline V gene sequence: CDR1 LNHNV, CDR2 YYDKDF (reference sequence). The CDR3 bases are TGTGCCACCAGCAGAGTGGTATGGGGGCCTTACAATGAGCAGTTCTTC. This translates into CATSRVVWGPYNEQFF.

J is TRBJ2-5 and V is TRBV18; D call uncertain. The CDR3 covers 12 residues. Germline values: CDR1 KGHSH, CDR2 LQKENI. The V end lost 4 bases, the J end lost 5 bases, and 8 bases lay between the germline ends. CDR3 sequence: CASSRIRETQYF. The DNA of the CDR3 is TGTGCCAGCTCACGTATCCGGGAGACCCAGTACTTC.

There are many counts of this clonotype. V gene TRBV29-1 combines with J gene TRBJ2-1; weak D call: TRBD2 (6 bases). This CDR3 is 13 amino acids long. V was trimmed by 5 bases and J by 2 bases, leaving 10 bases between them. Germline lookup yields CDR1 SQVTM and CDR2 ANQGSEA. DNA of the CDR3: TGCAGCGTTCACGGGGGTACCTACAATGAGCAGTTCTTC. Protein product: CSVHGGTYNEQFF.

The chain joins TRBV30 to TRBJ1-1; 7 bases line up with TRBD1. CDR1 is GTSNPN and CDR2 is SVGIG in the germline V gene (reference sequence). This CDR3 is built from 13 residues. Trimming took 8 bases from V and 3 from J; bases not matched to a gene: 9. The CDR3 sequence: CAGTTGRDTEAFF. CDR3 coding DNA: TGTGCCGGGACGACAGGGAGGGACACTGAAGCTTTCTTT. Filled out from reference TRBV30 and TRBJ1-1, the complete variable domain reads SQTIHQWPATLVQPVGSPLSLECTVEGTSNPNLYWYRQAAGRGLQLLFYSVGIGQISSEVPQNLSASRPQDRQFILSSKKLLLSDSGFYLCAGTTGRDTEAFFGQGTRLTVV.

About this clonotype: Its ends do not fully match the called genes, so a read error is possible. CDR3 residues: CANSLASGSLIDEQFF. CDR3 bases: TGTGCCAACAGCTTGGCTAGCGGATCACTGATAGATGAGCAGTTCTTC. The chain uses TRBV7-9 and TRBJ2-1, with TRBD2 matching 7 bases. This CDR3 spans 16 amino acids. Germline CDR1 reads SEHNR; CDR2 reads FQNEAQ (reference sequence).

This clonotype was counted only a few times. The chain carries TRBV28 and TRBJ2-6, with D perhaps given as TRBD1 or TRBD2 (5 bases each). This CDR3 spans 16 amino acids. Germline CDR1 MDHEN, CDR2 SYDVKM. With 7 bases removed from V and 0 bases from J, the gap between germline ends came to 13 bases. DNA of the CDR3: TGTGCCAGCACCCCGGGACCCCTCTCTGGGGCCAACGTCCTGACTTTC. This translates into CASTPGPLSGANVLTF.

Many counts were recorded for this clonotype. The rearrangement joins TRBV24-1 to TRBJ2-3; weak D call: TRBD2 (5 bases). CDR1 is KGHDR, CDR2 SFDVKD, per germline. The CDR3 spans 15 residues. Trimming left V 2 bases short and J 0 bases short, with 8 bases between. CDR3: CATSDYGGSTDTQYF. CDR3 DNA: TGTGCCACCAGTGATTACGGCGGGAGCACAGATACGCAGTATTTT.

The CDR3 DNA reads as TGTGCCAGCAGTTGGGGACACCTGAACACTGAAGCTTTCTTT. Translation gives CASSWGHLNTEAFF. The chain links TRBV6-5 to TRBJ1-1, with D perhaps TRBD1 (6 bases). Trimming took 4 bases from V and 0 from J, leaving 9 bases between them. The CDR3 is 14 residues long. The germline CDR1 and CDR2 sequences are MNHEY and SVGAGI.

This clonotype appeared many times. The rearrangement uses TRBV29-1 and TRBJ1-1; 8 positions match TRBD1. This CDR3 contains 16 residues. J gave up 1 base and V 4 bases, and 11 bases lay outside the gene matches. Germline CDR1 is SQVTM and CDR2 is ANQGSEA. DNA of the CDR3: TGCAGCGTTGGTGACCCGACCGGGACAGGGAACACTGAAGCTTTCTTT. It codes for CSVGDPTGTGNTEAFF.

The chain joins TRBV1 to TRBJ2-3. TRBV1 is assigned pseudogene status. The CDR3 sequence is 15 residues long. The CDR3 bases are TGCACCAGCAGCCAAGCCACGGCTAGCAGAGATACGCAGTATTTT. Translation: CTSSQATASRDTQYF.

This clonotype has at least ten counts. This rearrangement joins TRBV12-3 or TRBV12-4 to TRBJ1-3, with 10 bases that match TRBD1. The V segment lost 6 bases and the J segment 3 bases; nucleotides outside the gene matches: 5. CDR3 length equals 15 residues. The CDR3, as DNA: TGTGCCAGCAGCGCCGGGACAGGGGTTGGAAACACCATATATTTT. Protein sequence: CASSAGTGVGNTIYF.

About this clonotype: One junction end does not reproduce the germline sequence, and a read error may be involved. This sequence joins TRBV19 and TRBJ2-1, with D perhaps matching TRBD1 (5 bases). This CDR3 has 12 residues. CDR1 and CDR2 from the germline V gene are LNHDA and SQIVND (reference sequence). In DNA, the CDR3 is TGTGCCAGTAGTATGTTAGGGGCAGAAAGGCTCTTC. This encodes CASSMLGAERLF.

This clonotype occurred many times. V gene TRBV7-2 combines with J gene TRBJ1-2; 9 bases line up with TRBD1. V dropped 6 bases and J dropped 4; count of bases not matched to a gene: 3. The CDR3 is 13 residues long. Germline CDR1 and CDR2: SGHTA and FQGNSA. CDR3 region: CASSGQGIYGYTF. The CDR3 region has the DNA TGTGCCAGCAGTGGACAGGGGATCTATGGCTACACCTTC.

Many counts were recorded for this clonotype. The V and J genes are TRBV12-3 or TRBV12-4 and TRBJ2-3; 7 bases are shared with TRBD2. J was trimmed by 5 bases and V by 5 bases; bases with no gene match: 7. The CDR3 covers 14 residues. The CDR3 DNA reads TGTGCCAGCAGTATGGGAGGGCCGGGAGATACGCAGTATTTT. The encoded protein is CASSMGGPGDTQYF.

Note on this clonotype: Given a much more abundant clone one base away, this may be a read error. V gene TRBV11-2 combines with J gene TRBJ2-2; no clear D. This CDR3 has 14 amino acids. Germline CDR1 reads SGHAT; CDR2 reads FQNNGV. CDR3 loop: CASILLSNTGELFF. The DNA for the CDR3 is TGTGCCAGCATCTTATTAAGTAACACCGGGGAGCTGTTTTTT.

At least ten counts were recorded for this clonotype. V and J are TRBV20-1 and TRBJ2-1, with TRBD2 matching over 10 bases. V shed 5 bases and J 7 bases; nucleotides not matched to a gene: 5. Germline CDR1 DFQATT, CDR2 SNEGSKA (reference sequence). The CDR3 is made up of 13 amino acids. The CDR3 region is CSARGLAENEQFF. The CDR3 DNA sequence: TGCAGTGCTCGTGGACTAGCGGAGAATGAGCAGTTCTTC.

This clonotype was detected ten times or more. The chain employs TRBV20-1 and TRBJ2-7; TRBD2 agrees at 10 bases. Losses at the gene ends were 3 bases for V and 5 bases for J; bases not matched to a gene: 13. The CDR3 contains 16 residues. CDR1 and CDR2 from the germline V gene are DFQATT and SNEGSKA (reference sequence). The CDR3 nucleotides are TGCAGTGCTAGCCCCCTTGGGGGACTAGCGAGGGACGAGCAGTACTTC. Encoded protein: CSASPLGGLARDEQYF.